The 8 T cell receptor beta chains in this list originate from one sample, sequenced in a study of blood T cell repertoires in COVID-19. The table came from immunoSEQ multiplex PCR; TCRdb's copy has only in-frame clones and leaves some out. The data hold tens of thousands of clones, with approximately 78% observed a single time. The sample consisted of peripheral blood. The receptors stem from a woman of 80 years or more with acute or convalescent COVID-19.

The chain has TRBV2 and TRBJ2-7; 7 nucleotides line up with TRBD2. Germline values: CDR1 SNHLY, CDR2 FYNNEI. The CDR3 covers 14 residues. Unmatched junction bases numbered 6, after V lost 2 bases and J lost 5 bases. CDR3 protein: CASSEFRTSDEQYF. CDR3 bases: TGTGCCAGCAGTGAATTTCGTACTAGCGACGAGCAGTACTTC.

The V and J genes are TRBV2 and TRBJ2-7, with D hard to call. V was pared by 7 bases and J by 5 bases, with 9 bases between. The V gene's germline CDR1 is SNHLY and CDR2 FYNNEI. This CDR3 has 11 residues. CDR3 in amino acids: CASTLRDEQYF. CDR3 coding DNA: TGTGCCAGCACTCTCCGGGACGAGCAGTACTTC. Full variable domain (remainder filled in from reference TRBV2 and TRBJ2-7): EPEVTQTPSHQVTQMGQEVILRCVPISNHLYFYWYRQILGQKVEFLVSFYNNEISEKSEIFDDQFSVERPDGSNFTLKIRSTKLEDSAMYFCASTLRDEQYFGPGTRLTVT.

Points on this clone: Relative to the germline gene, one junction end is altered; a read error may explain this. The chain links TRBV11-2 to TRBJ1-1; possibly TRBD1 for D (6 bases). Germline lookup yields CDR1 SGHAT and CDR2 FQNNGV. The CDR3 is made up of 15 amino acids. This CDR3 reads CASSLVLGRQGKLLF. CDR3 coding DNA: TGTGCCAGCAGCTTAGTATTGGGACGTCAGGGGAAGCTTCTCTTT.

The V and J genes are TRBV20-1 and TRBJ2-3; no firm D call. CDR1 is DFQATT and CDR2 is SNEGSKA in the germline V gene (reference sequence). Between the trimmed V and J ends, which lost 4 bases and 5 bases, there was a span of 7 bases. The CDR3 runs to 11 residues. The CDR3, as DNA: TGCAGTGCTACTATGAAAGATACGCAGTATTTT. Its translation: CSATMKDTQYF.

This rearrangement joins TRBV29-1 to TRBJ2-1, with D tentatively TRBD1 (6 bases). The CDR3 runs 11 residues. The V gene's germline CDR1 is SQVTM and CDR2 ANQGSEA. The V and J ends lost 7 bases and 9 bases respectively, with 13 bases between them. Here the CDR3 DNA reads TGCAGCGATGCAGGGGTCTCTGAGCAGTTCTTC. Its translation is CSDAGVSEQFF.

The chain is built from TRBV5-5 and TRBJ2-3, with a possible D match to TRBD1 (6 bases). The CDR3 is 16 residues long. Germline V gene sequence: CDR1 SGHKS, CDR2 YYEKEE (reference sequence). V gave up 4 bases and J gave up 2 bases, with 17 bases separating them. The DNA of the CDR3 is TGTGCCAGCAGCCCCCGATGGGGACAAAACACAGATACGCAGTATTTT. Its protein product is CASSPRWGQNTDTQYF. The full variable domain, with the rest looked up from reference TRBV5-5 and TRBJ2-3, is DAGVTQSPTHLIKTRGQQVTLRCSPISGHKSVSWYQQVLGQGPQFIFQYYEKEERGRGNFPDRFSARQFPNYSSELNVNALLLGDSALYLCASSPRWGQNTDTQYFGPGTRLTVL.

The chain combines TRBV19 with TRBJ1-2; D is undetermined. V was clipped by 8 bases and J by 4 bases, with 11 bases between them. This CDR3 is 12 amino acids long. Germline assignment: CDR1 LNHDA and CDR2 SQIVND (reference sequence). In DNA form, the CDR3 reads TGTGCCAGTGCGGCAGCTTCCTATGGCTACACCTTC. Protein product: CASAAASYGYTF. Supplemented by reference TRBV19 and TRBJ1-2, the full variable domain reads DGGITQSPKYLFRKEGQNVTLSCEQNLNHDAMYWYRQDPGQGLRLIYYSQIVNDFQKGDIAEGYSVSREKKESFPLTVTSAQKNPTAFYLCASAAASYGYTFGSGTRLTVV.

This chain joins TRBV6-8 and TRBJ2-2, with 8 bases lining up with TRBD2. The V gene's germline CDR1 is MNHGY and CDR2 SAAAGT. The V segment lost 5 bases and the J segment 6 bases; nucleotides outside the gene matches: 2. The CDR3 is 13 amino acids. The DNA for the CDR3 is TGTGCCAGCAGTACTAGCGGTCCCGGGGAGCTGTTTTTT. The encoded protein is CASSTSGPGELFF.